A selection of T cell receptor beta chains follows, all from one sample in a study of T cell responses to AZD1222 COVID-19 vaccine. Assay used: immunoSEQ multiplex PCR; TCRdb lists only in-frame clones, some missing. The table lists about 93,000 clones, about 90% of them singletons. Sequencing used peripheral blood, obtained on day 0 of MenACWY control vaccination. The receptors originated from an adult in good health. The CDR3 runs from the conserved cysteine through the conserved F or W. D genes are given only for firm matches. Only some rows state a clone size, as once, few, many or a class for expanded clones.

abundance	v_gene	j_gene	d_gene	CDR3aa	CDR3nt
NA	TRBV6-2/TRBV6-3	TRBJ2-3	TRBD2	CASSYRTSGADTQYF	TGTGCCAGCAGTTACCGGACTAGCGGGGCAGATACGCAGTATTTT
once	TRBV5-1	TRBJ2-5	TRBD2	CASSAGERGRWETQYF	TGCGCCAGCAGCGCGGGAGAGCGGGGGCGGTGGGAGACCCAGTACTTC
NA	TRBV30	TRBJ2-1	TRBD1	CAFLDRGGHDEQFF	TGTGCCTTTTTAGACAGGGGGGGACACGATGAGCAGTTCTTC
NA	TRBV6-5	TRBJ1-2	NA	CASGGGGGGYGYTF	TGTGCCAGCGGGGGAGGGGGGGGCGGCTATGGCTACACCTTC
once	TRBV7-3	TRBJ2-3	NA	CASASSVTDTQYF	TGTGCCAGCGCCTCTAGTGTGACAGATACGCAGTATTTT
NA	TRBV7-3	TRBJ2-2	TRBD2	CASSLAGGINTGELFF	TGTGCCAGCAGCCTAGCGGGGGGCATCAACACCGGGGAGCTGTTTTTT
few	TRBV11-3	TRBJ1-1	TRBD1	CASSSWTGENTEAFF	TGTGCCAGCAGCTCCTGGACAGGGGAGAACACTGAAGCTTTCTTT
NA	TRBV27	TRBJ1-1	TRBD1	CASSFGRGSGRTEAFF	TGTGCCAGCAGTTTTGGCAGGGGGTCTGGAAGAACTGAAGCTTTCTTT
once	TRBV9	TRBJ1-2	TRBD1	CASGEGTGSYGYTF	TGTGCCAGCGGAGAAGGGACAGGCAGCTATGGCTACACCTTC
NA	TRBV28	TRBJ1-1	NA	CASIPSLNTEAFF	TGTGCCAGCATTCCCTCCTTGAACACTGAAGCTTTCTTT
NA	TRBV18	TRBJ2-2	NA	CASSPPRLENTGELFF	TGTGCCAGCTCACCACCGCGGCTAGAGAACACCGGGGAGCTGTTTTTT
NA	TRBV5-4	TRBJ1-3	NA	CASSLVPQVSGNTIYF	TGTGCCAGCAGCTTGGTCCCACAGGTATCTGGAAACACCATATATTTT
NA	TRBV21-1	TRBJ2-3	NA	CASSKAAQGAACTDTQYF	TGTGCCAGCAGCAAAGCGGCACAGGGGGCGGCGTGCACAGATACGCAGTATTTT
once	TRBV25-1	TRBJ1-2	NA	CASTPGGGGYTF	TGTGCCAGCACCCCCGGGGGAGGTGGCTACACCTTC
NA	TRBV6-2/TRBV6-3	TRBJ1-6	NA	CASSYSTGGRNNSPLHF	TGTGCCAGCAGTTACTCGACGGGTGGGCGGAATAATTCACCCCTCCACTTT
NA	TRBV5-1	TRBJ1-4	TRBD1	CASSLGQGNGEKLFF	TGCGCCAGCAGCCTGGGACAGGGGAATGGCGAAAAACTGTTTTTT
NA	TRBV11-3	TRBJ2-1	TRBD2	CASSLAGGAGGLNEQFF	TGTGCCAGCAGCTTAGCGGGTGGAGCGGGGGGGCTCAATGAGCAGTTCTTC
NA	TRBV3-1/TRBV3-2	TRBJ1-1	NA	CASSPRAQHEAFF	TGTGCCAGCAGCCCCCGGGCCCAACATGAAGCTTTCTTT
NA	TRBV3-1/TRBV3-2	TRBJ1-2	NA	CASSRSGRNYGYTF	TGTGCCAGCAGCCGCTCGGGACGGAACTATGGCTACACCTTC
NA	TRBV7-3	TRBJ1-2	NA	CASSLTGLDGYGYTF	TGTGCCAGCAGCTTAACGGGTCTCGATGGCTATGGCTACACCTTC
NA	TRBV3-1/TRBV3-2	TRBJ2-2	TRBD2	CASSQDGASGVHTGELFF	TGTGCCAGCAGCCAAGACGGGGCTAGCGGGGTCCACACCGGGGAGCTGTTTTTT
NA	TRBV6-5	TRBJ1-1	NA	CASITRGEAFF	TGTGCCAGCATCACCAGGGGTGAAGCTTTCTTT
NA	TRBV5-6	TRBJ1-6	TRBD1	CASSPGTGGLYNSPLHF	TGTGCCAGCAGCCCCGGGACAGGGGGACTCTATAATTCACCCCTCCACTTT
NA	TRBV2	TRBJ1-2	NA	CASSESRRSTYGYTF	TGTGCCAGCAGTGAAAGCAGGAGATCCACTTATGGCTACACCTTC
NA	TRBV6-5	TRBJ1-1	NA	CASSYDSVGRGTEAFF	TGTGCCAGCAGTTACGATTCCGTAGGGAGGGGTACTGAAGCTTTCTTT
NA	TRBV2	TRBJ1-6	TRBD1	CASSGGGTAASYNSPLHF	TGTGCCAGCAGCGGAGGCGGGACAGCTGCCTCCTATAATTCACCCCTCCACTTT
NA	TRBV9	TRBJ1-2	NA	CASSVSDSLYGYTF	TGTGCCAGCAGCGTATCGGACAGCCTCTATGGCTACACCTTC
NA	TRBV7-2	TRBJ2-2	NA	CASSLATSNTGELFF	TGTGCCAGCAGCTTAGCCACGTCCAACACCGGGGAGCTGTTTTTT
NA	TRBV29-1	TRBJ1-1	TRBD1	CSVQGAVTEAFF	TGCAGCGTTCAGGGGGCGGTCACTGAAGCTTTCTTT
NA	TRBV25-1	TRBJ2-1	NA	CASSEYPGPNEQFF	TGTGCCAGCAGTGAATATCCGGGACCCAATGAGCAGTTCTTC
once	TRBV5-1	TRBJ2-7	TRBD2	CASSLGGGYEQYF	TGCGCCAGCAGCTTGGGCGGGGGCTACGAGCAGTACTTC
NA	TRBV10-3	TRBJ2-2	NA	CAISERGGPGLTGELFF	TGTGCCATCAGTGAGCGTGGAGGTCCAGGACTCACCGGGGAGCTGTTTTTT
NA	TRBV7-6	TRBJ1-1	NA	CASSLAERASNTEAFF	TGTGCCAGCAGCTTAGCGGAAAGGGCTTCGAACACTGAAGCTTTCTTT
NA	TRBV6-2/TRBV6-3	TRBJ1-2	TRBD1	CASSFLTGNNYGYTF	TGTGCCAGCAGTTTCCTGACAGGGAACAACTATGGCTACACCTTC
NA	TRBV7-3	TRBJ2-3	TRBD2	CASSLTPSGSPDTQYF	TGTGCCAGCAGCTTAACGCCTAGCGGGTCGCCAGATACGCAGTATTTT
NA	TRBV7-6	TRBJ1-4	NA	CASSTPGGHLGINEKLFF	TGTGCCAGCAGCACCCCGGGAGGGCACCTGGGGATTAATGAAAAACTGTTTTTT
NA	TRBV4-3	TRBJ1-1	NA	CASSQGPHEGTEAFF	TGCGCCAGCAGCCAAGGGCCACACGAGGGCACTGAAGCTTTCTTT
NA	TRBV2	TRBJ2-1	NA	CASTSILDEQFF	TGTGCCAGCACCTCGATCCTGGATGAGCAGTTCTTC
NA	TRBV6-5	TRBJ2-7	TRBD2	CASRGGRQPYEQYF	TGTGCCAGCAGGGGGGGGAGACAACCCTACGAGCAGTACTTC
NA	TRBV7-2	TRBJ2-3	NA	CASSLLEGFADTQYF	TGTGCCAGCAGCTTACTAGAGGGGTTTGCAGATACGCAGTATTTT
NA	TRBV9	TRBJ2-3	TRBD2	CASSVVGSGGAADTQYF	TGTGCCAGCAGCGTAGTGGGTAGCGGGGGGGCGGCAGATACGCAGTATTTT
NA	TRBV29-1	TRBJ1-4	NA	CSAGRPGEKLFF	TGCAGCGCAGGGAGGCCGGGTGAAAAACTGTTTTTT
NA	TRBV7-3	TRBJ1-1	NA	CASSLEGTAHTEAFF	TGTGCCAGCAGCTTAGAGGGGACGGCACACACTGAAGCTTTCTTT
once	TRBV28	TRBJ1-1	NA	CASTERETEAFF	TGTGCCAGCACAGAGCGGGAGACTGAAGCTTTCTTT
NA	TRBV7-2	TRBJ2-5	TRBD1	CASSPDRRGTQYF	TGTGCCAGCAGCCCGGACAGGAGAGGGACCCAGTACTTC
NA	TRBV11-2	TRBJ1-2	TRBD1	CASSYGGTGFSGYTF	TGTGCCAGCAGCTACGGGGGGACAGGGTTTAGTGGCTACACCTTC
NA	TRBV6-5	TRBJ2-7	TRBD2	CASRYGGGSYEQYF	TGTGCCAGCAGATACGGGGGGGGGTCCTACGAGCAGTACTTC
NA	TRBV6-6	TRBJ1-4	NA	CASSYAAGGDEKLFF	TGTGCCAGCAGTTACGCAGCGGGAGGTGATGAAAAACTGTTTTTT
NA	TRBV7-9	TRBJ2-5	NA	CASSLISSSGEETQYF	TGTGCCAGCAGCTTAATTTCCAGTTCCGGGGAAGAGACCCAGTACTTC
few	TRBV6-1	TRBJ1-3	TRBD1	CASSERDRGGNTIYF	TGTGCCAGCAGTGAAAGGGACAGGGGTGGAAACACCATATATTTT
few	TRBV12-3/TRBV12-4	TRBJ1-5	NA	CASGTPNQPQHF	TGTGCCAGCGGGACACCCAATCAGCCCCAGCATTTT
NA	TRBV28	TRBJ2-3	NA	CASSLGRGGADTQYF	TGTGCCAGCAGTTTGGGACGAGGAGGAGCAGATACGCAGTATTTT